This T cell receptor beta chain was sequenced during a study of post-analysis software for immune sequencing data. General study points: Multiple sclerosis patients showed significantly lower normalized Chao1 diversity than controls did. Patients used about five TRBV segments, including TRBV5-6, TRBV5-1 and TRBV20-1, more often than controls.

A note on this clonotype: Its target is not known.

The library was made from cDNA and included unique molecular identifiers. MiXCR, applied by TCRdb to the PCR reads, yields one record per CDR3 protein. Altogether hundreds of thousands of distinct CDR3 sequences are present, 25% to 30% being singletons, with the ten largest covering around 0.56%. V was shortened by 2 bases and J by 8 bases, with 7 bases between the two germline ends. The CDR3 spans 11 residues. Germline values: CDR1 MNHNS, CDR2 SASEGT. The J gene is TRBJ2-7, the V gene TRBV6-1, with D hard to call. This clonotype was obtained from a girl under 18 with multiple sclerosis. Sequencing input: blood. This CDR3 is CASSEPVQQYF. In DNA, the CDR3 is TGTGCCAGCAGTGAACCGGTACAGCAGTACTTC.